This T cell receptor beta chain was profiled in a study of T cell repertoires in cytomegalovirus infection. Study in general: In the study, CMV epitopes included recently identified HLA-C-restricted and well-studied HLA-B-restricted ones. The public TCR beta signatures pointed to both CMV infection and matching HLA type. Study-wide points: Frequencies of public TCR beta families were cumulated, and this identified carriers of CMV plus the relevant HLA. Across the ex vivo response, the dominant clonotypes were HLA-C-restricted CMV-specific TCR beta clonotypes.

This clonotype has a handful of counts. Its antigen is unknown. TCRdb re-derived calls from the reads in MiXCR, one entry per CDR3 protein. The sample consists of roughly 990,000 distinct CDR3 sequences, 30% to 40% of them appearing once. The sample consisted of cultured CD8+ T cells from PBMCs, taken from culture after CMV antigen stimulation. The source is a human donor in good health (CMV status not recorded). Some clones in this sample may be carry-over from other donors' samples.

CDR3 amino acids: CASSETGGERAFF. CDR3 in DNA: TGTGCCAGCAGTGAAACCGGAGGGGAGCGAGCTTTCTTT. The chain carries TRBV6-1 and TRBJ1-1; perhaps TRBD1 as D (5 bases). The germline gives CDR1 MNHNS, CDR2 SASEGT. The CDR3 totals 13 residues. V was trimmed by 2 bases and J by 10 bases, leaving 14 bases between them.